Listed here are 23 T cell receptor beta chains from one sample, sequenced in a study of regulatory T cells in long-lasting Graves disease. Sequencing libraries for TCR beta were prepared with iRepertoire HTBI primers and Arm-PCR of CDR3 regions. TCRdb re-called the multiplex PCR reads with MiXCR, one entry per CDR3 protein. The sample yields over 650,000 distinct CDR3 sequences, around 32% seen once. The time point: persistent/refractory GD, antithyroid drugs over 5 years with positive TRAb. Extracted RNA from PBMCs served as the source of the TCR library. This sample comprised peripheral blood mononuclear cells (PBMCs), obtained when the disease was refractory, from a patient treated with antithyroid drugs. Source of these receptors: a female donor with Graves disease.

Here the CDR3 reads CASRRAGLPEAGANVLTF. For the CDR3, the DNA is TGTGCCAGCCGCCGTGCGGGACTCCCTGAGGCAGGGGCCAACGTCCTGACTTTC. The chain recombines TRBV27 with TRBJ2-6; D perhaps matches TRBD2 (6 bases). Germline CDR1 is MNHEY and CDR2 is SMNVEV (reference sequence). V was clipped by 8 bases and J by 4 bases, with 24 bases between them. The CDR3 length is 18 residues. The full variable domain, in which reference TRBV27 and TRBJ2-6 provide the parts outside the CDR3, is EAQVTQNPRYLITVTGKKLTVTCSQNMNHEYMSWYRQDPGLGLRQIYYSMNVEVTDKGDVPEGYKVSRKEKRNFPLILESPSPNQTSLYFCASRRAGLPEAGANVLTFGAGSRLTVL.

This clonotype came up a few times. The gene calls are TRBV5-1 and TRBJ2-3; 11 nucleotides match TRBD2. Germline V gives CDR1 SGHRS, CDR2 YFSETQ. The CDR3 runs to 18 residues. V was pared by 4 bases and J by 2 bases, with 12 bases of the junction left unmatched. The CDR3 loop is CASSTRVVAGGFTDTQYF. CDR3 DNA: TGCGCCAGCAGCACCCGGGTCGTAGCGGGAGGGTTCACAGATACGCAGTATTTT. Complete variable domain (other parts from reference TRBV5-1 and TRBJ2-3): KAGVTQTPRYLIKTRGQQVTLSCSPISGHRSVSWYQQTPGQGLQFLFEYFSETQRNKGNFPGRFSGRQFSNSRSEMNVSTLELGDSALYLCASSTRVVAGGFTDTQYFGPGTRLTVL.

There are a few counts of this clonotype. The chain joins TRBV3-1 to TRBJ1-1; TRBD1 might be the D (5 bases). Trimming removed 5 bases at V and 5 bases at J, with 15 bases between. CDR3 length: 14 residues. Germline CDR1 and CDR2: LGHDT and YNNKEL (reference sequence). CDR3 DNA sequence: TGTGCCAGCAGCTCATCAGGGCGGGGGACTGAAGCTTTCTTT. Its translation is CASSSSGRGTEAFF.

V is TRBV20-1 and J is TRBJ2-7; maybe TRBD2 (5 bases). V was clipped by 0 bases and J by 3 bases, with 21 bases between them. Germline V lookup: CDR1 DFQATT, CDR2 SNEGSKA (reference sequence). CDR3 size: 17 residues. Here the CDR3 reads CSARDRLRLTLDYEQYF. The CDR3 region has the DNA TGCAGTGCTAGAGATCGCCTCAGACTAACCCTCGACTACGAGCAGTACTTC.

The chain joins TRBV27 to TRBJ1-2; no clear D gene. CDR1 and CDR2 from the germline V gene are MNHEY and SMNVEV (reference sequence). This CDR3 spans 16 amino acids. The V and J ends lost 4 bases and 8 bases respectively, with 23 bases between them. The CDR3 protein is CASSSTPTLSPIGYTF. The CDR3 DNA follows: TGTGCCAGCAGTTCAACCCCTACACTCAGCCCTATCGGCTACACCTTC.

This clonotype was counted a few times. The chain combines TRBV20-1 with TRBJ2-5; TRBD1 matches at 8 bases. Germline lookup yields CDR1 DFQATT and CDR2 SNEGSKA (reference sequence). V shed 6 bases and J 0 bases; nucleotides not matched to a gene: 9. CDR3 length: 15 amino acids. CDR3 amino acids: CSAPGTGPYQETQYF. The CDR3 DNA is TGCAGTGCGCCCGGGACAGGTCCGTACCAAGAGACCCAGTACTTC.

The J gene is TRBJ1-1, the V gene TRBV25-1, with D uncertain. CDR3 length equals 14 residues. Germline CDR1 and CDR2: MGHDK and SYGVNS. V lost 1 base, J lost 0 bases, and 6 bases lay in between. The CDR3 here is CASSEWSVNTEAFF. Written as DNA, the CDR3 is TGTGCCAGCAGTGAATGGAGCGTGAACACTGAAGCTTTCTTT. The variable domain in full, with the rest retrieved from reference TRBV25-1 and TRBJ1-1, is EADIYQTPRYLVIGTGKKITLECSQTMGHDKMYWYQQDPGMELHLIHYSYGVNSTEKGDLSSESTVSRIRTEHFPLTLESARPSHTSQYLCASSEWSVNTEAFFGQGTRLTVV.

The V gene is TRBV2, the J gene TRBJ2-3; tentative D call: TRBD1 (6 bases). This CDR3 has 13 residues. Trimming removed 7 bases at V and 2 bases at J, with 10 bases between. In germline, CDR1 is SNHLY, CDR2 FYNNEI. The CDR3 is CASKGQPTDTQYF. CDR3 in DNA: TGTGCCAGCAAAGGACAGCCCACAGATACGCAGTATTTT. Full variable domain (remainder filled in from reference TRBV2 and TRBJ2-3): EPEVTQTPSHQVTQMGQEVILRCVPISNHLYFYWYRQILGQKVEFLVSFYNNEISEKSEIFDDQFSVERPDGSNFTLKIRSTKLEDSAMYFCASKGQPTDTQYFGPGTRLTVL.

This chain uses TRBV9 with TRBJ1-2; 12 nucleotides match TRBD1. The CDR3 covers 13 residues. The V segment lost 5 bases and the J segment 8 bases; nucleotides outside the gene matches: 4. Germline values: CDR1 SGDLS, CDR2 YYNGEE. CDR3 DNA sequence: TGTGCCAGCAGAGGGACAGGGGGCGCGGGCTACACCTTC. Protein sequence: CASRGTGGAGYTF.

The V gene is TRBV14, the J gene TRBJ1-5; possibly TRBD1 for D (5 bases). Germline values: CDR1 SGHDN, CDR2 FVKESK. V lost 4 bases to trimming and J lost 6 bases, with 10 bases between them. This CDR3 spans 13 amino acids. The CDR3 nucleotides are TGTGCCAGCAGCCCGTTGCAGGGTCAGCCCCAGCATTTT. Amino acids: CASSPLQGQPQHF.

A word on this clonotype: A much larger clone differs by one base, so this may be a read error. The chain carries TRBV6-1 and TRBJ1-1; D call uncertain. The CDR3 length is 13 residues. Germline V lookup: CDR1 MNHNS, CDR2 SASEGT. Trimming cost V 7 bases and J 1 base, with 10 bases left between them. The CDR3 region is CASKATENTEAFF. CDR3 coding DNA: TGTGCCAGCAAGGCGACGGAGAACACTGAAGCTTTCTTT.

The chain uses TRBV9 and TRBJ1-1; a weak D match, TRBD1 (6 bases). V lost 5 bases to trimming and J lost 1 base, with 18 bases between them. The CDR3 is 16 amino acids. Looked up from germline, CDR1 is SGDLS and CDR2 is YYNGEE. Written as DNA, the CDR3 is TGTGCCAGCAGTTTAGGGGTTGACAGGTGGAACACTGAAGCTTTCTTT. This translates into CASSLGVDRWNTEAFF. The complete variable domain, with remaining parts taken from reference TRBV9 and TRBJ1-1, reads DSGVTQTPKHLITATGQRVTLRCSPRSGDLSVYWYQQSLDQGLQFLIQYYNGEERAKGNILERFSAQQFPDLHSELNLSSLELGDSALYFCASSLGVDRWNTEAFFGQGTRLTVV.

In its sample, this clonotype was seen many times. The V call is TRBV12-3 or TRBV12-4, the J call TRBJ1-1; no clear D. The CDR3 has 14 amino acids. V was shortened by 2 bases and J by 1 base, with 8 bases between the two germline ends. CDR3 sequence (DNA): TGTGCCAGCAGTTTAAGCAGTAAGAACACTGAAGCTTTCTTT. It specifies CASSLSSKNTEAFF.

The genes are TRBV20-1 and TRBJ2-5; D is undetermined. The germline V gene has CDR1 DFQATT and CDR2 SNEGSKA (reference sequence). This CDR3 is 15 amino acids long. Trimming removed 0 bases at V and 7 bases at J, with 18 bases between. The chain's CDR3 is CSARDNLRLSGTQYF. The CDR3 coding sequence is TGCAGTGCTAGAGATAACTTGCGACTCAGTGGGACCCAGTACTTC.

There are many counts of this clonotype. Because the CDR3's place on the DNA is in doubt, the DNA is left out and the CDR3 is given as listed by TCRdb. The V call is TRBV12-3 or TRBV12-4, the J call TRBJ2-2. The CDR3 adds up to 12 amino acids, both ends counted. The CDR3 loop is CASSFGAGELFF.

This clonotype has only a few counts. This chain uses TRBV6-1 with TRBJ1-1; 8 positions match TRBD1. CDR3 length: 15 amino acids. Per the germline V gene, CDR1 is MNHNS and CDR2 is SASEGT. The V and J ends lost 5 bases and 2 bases, in that order; junction bases with no gene match: 7. CDR3 region: CASSTRDRLNTEAFF. The CDR3 coding sequence is TGTGCCAGCAGTACCCGGGACAGGCTAAACACTGAAGCTTTCTTT.

Remarks on this clonotype: This could be a read error, since a much larger clone is one nucleotide away. The missing conserved phenylalanine or tryptophan at the end of this CDR3 makes a read error likely. This chain links TRBV11-2 with TRBJ1-2; a weak D match, TRBD1 (6 bases). The CDR3 runs 14 residues. Germline CDR1 reads SGHAT; CDR2 reads FQNNGV. The germline V and J ends were trimmed by 5 bases and 4 bases, with 14 bases remaining between them. The CDR3 sequence is CASSLGQMGYGYTI. The CDR3 DNA follows: TGTGCCAGCAGCCTCGGACAGATGGGCTATGGCTACACCATC.

This clonotype was counted a few times. The chain couples TRBV12-3 or TRBV12-4 to TRBJ2-7, with 8 bases lining up with TRBD1. Trimming removed 4 bases from V and 0 bases from J; junction bases left unmatched: 5. The CDR3 totals 15 residues. The CDR3 sequence: CASSYRQGISYEQYF. As DNA, the CDR3 is TGTGCCAGCAGTTACAGACAGGGGATCTCCTACGAGCAGTACTTC.

This clonotype occurred a few times. The chain employs TRBV14 and TRBJ2-7; possibly TRBD1 or TRBD2 for D (6 bases each). The CDR3 runs to 14 residues. Trimming took off 1 base at V and 6 bases at J, with 13 bases between the two ends. The germline V gene has CDR1 SGHDN and CDR2 FVKESK. CDR3 region: CASSQVRGGGEQYF. The CDR3 DNA is TGTGCCAGCAGCCAAGTCAGGGGAGGAGGCGAGCAGTACTTC.

This clonotype was counted a few times. The chain combines TRBV12-3 or TRBV12-4 with TRBJ1-2; 7 nucleotides align to TRBD1. V was pared by 7 bases and J by 3 bases, with 8 bases of the junction left unmatched. This CDR3 has 14 residues. The CDR3 loop is CASTPWTGDYGYTF. Here the CDR3 DNA reads TGTGCCAGCACCCCATGGACAGGAGACTATGGCTACACCTTC.

The chain links TRBV7-9 to TRBJ2-2, with D perhaps being TRBD1 or TRBD2 (5 bases each). Germline V lookup: CDR1 SEHNR, CDR2 FQNEAQ (reference sequence). The CDR3 is made up of 18 amino acids. The V end lost 2 bases, the J end lost 6 bases, and 22 bases lay between the germline ends. The CDR3 DNA is TGTGCCAGCAGCTTACAGGCCCTCGGGGCTAGCCGAGCCGGGGAGCTGTTTTTT. Its translation is CASSLQALGASRAGELFF.

This sequence joins TRBV5-1 and TRBJ1-2, with D uncertain. The CDR3 spans 13 residues. CDR1 and CDR2 from the germline V gene are SGHRS and YFSETQ. V was clipped by 3 bases and J by 2 bases, with 8 bases between them. As DNA, the CDR3 is TGCGCCAGCAGCTGGGAGGAAAACTATGGCTACACCTTC. Its protein is CASSWEENYGYTF.

V usage is TRBV15 and J usage is TRBJ1-1; 7 positions match TRBD1. This CDR3 contains 13 residues. From germline, CDR1 is LNHNV and CDR2 YYDKDF (reference sequence). V lost 0 bases to trimming and J lost 11 bases; unmatched junction nucleotides: 6. CDR3 in DNA: TGTGCCACCAGCAGAGACCCGGGACAGTCGGCTTTCTTT. Translation: CATSRDPGQSAFF.